This is a list of T cell receptor beta chains from one sample in a study of tumor-infiltrating lymphocytes in localized non-small cell lung cancer. The data were produced by immunoSEQ multiplex PCR, yet TCRdb's version contains in-frame clones alone and is incomplete. This table has some 15,000 clones, 81% appearing once. Sequencing was performed on lung tumor tissue. The origin of the receptors is a human donor with non-small cell lung cancer. CDR3s include the opening cysteine and the closing phenylalanine or tryptophan. A D gene is named only where the DNA matches it firmly. Clone size is shown for a subset of rows, as once, few, many or a class of expanded clone.

j_call v_call clone_size d_call cdr3_aa cdr3_nt
TRBJ1-5 TRBV7-4 NA TRBD1 CASRGDRYQPQHF TGTGCCAGCAGGGGGGACAGATATCAGCCCCAGCATTTT
TRBJ2-3 TRBV29-1 NA TRBD2 CSVGQKLAGVTDTQYF TGCAGCGTTGGTCAAAAACTAGCGGGAGTGACAGATACGCAGTATTTT
TRBJ1-1 TRBV11-3 NA NA CASSLVYGGLNTEAFF TGTGCCAGCAGCTTAGTTTATGGCGGCTTGAACACTGAAGCTTTCTTT
TRBJ2-2 TRBV7-2 few NA CASSLAQNTGELFF TGTGCCAGCAGCTTAGCGCAGAACACCGGGGAGCTGTTTTTT
TRBJ1-1 TRBV6-6 NA NA CASSYNQNTEAFF TGTGCCAGCAGTTACAATCAGAACACTGAAGCTTTCTTT
TRBJ2-1 TRBV9 NA TRBD2 CASNVGLAGGEQFF TGTGCCAGCAACGTGGGACTAGCGGGAGGAGAGCAGTTCTTC
TRBJ2-7 TRBV19 NA NA CASSISSGGRQNYEQYF TGTGCCAGTAGTATCTCTTCTGGGGGACGGCAGAATTACGAGCAGTACTTC
TRBJ2-2 TRBV5-6 few NA CASSLAGAYSGELFF TGTGCCAGCAGCTTGGCGGGGGCCTATTCCGGGGAGCTGTTTTTT
TRBJ1-2 TRBV6-5 NA NA CASSYNYGYTF TGTGCCAGCAGTTATAACTATGGCTACACCTTC
TRBJ2-1 TRBV4-2 NA TRBD1 CASSQPQGDNEQFF TGTGCCAGCAGCCAACCACAGGGGGACAATGAGCAGTTCTTC
TRBJ2-5 TRBV7-2 once TRBD2 CASSLVAGDETQYF TGTGCCAGCAGCTTAGTTGCGGGAGATGAGACCCAGTACTTC
TRBJ2-1 TRBV18 NA NA CASSPFLGEQFF TGTGCCAGCTCACCTTTTCTCGGAGAGCAGTTCTTC
TRBJ1-3 TRBV6-5 NA NA CASSYSPGGNTIYF TGTGCCAGCAGTTACTCGCCGGGCGGAAACACCATATATTTT
TRBJ2-7 TRBV4-3 NA NA CASSRGLTDAYEQYF TGCGCCAGCAGCCGTGGACTTACGGATGCCTACGAGCAGTACTTC
TRBJ2-3 TRBV30 NA NA CAWRAVTDTQYF TGTGCCTGGAGGGCGGTCACAGATACGCAGTATTTT
TRBJ2-5 TRBV10-1 NA TRBD2 CASSEGLAQETQYF TGCGCCAGCAGTGAGGGACTAGCACAAGAGACCCAGTACTTC
TRBJ1-1 TRBV11-3 NA TRBD1 CASSLKTGSTEAFF TGTGCCAGCAGCTTAAAGACAGGGAGCACTGAAGCTTTCTTT
TRBJ2-2 TRBV7-2 medium-sized NA CASSLRSSERANTGELFF TGTGCCAGCAGCTTAAGATCTAGCGAGCGGGCGAACACCGGGGAGCTGTTTTTT
TRBJ1-2 TRBV28 NA NA CASTSGGGYGYTF TGTGCCAGCACCTCGGGGGGGGGCTATGGCTACACCTTC
TRBJ2-3 TRBV6-5 NA TRBD2 CASHLAGGSTDTQYF TGTGCCAGCCACTTAGCGGGAGGGTCAACAGATACGCAGTATTTT
TRBJ2-4 TRBV4-1 NA NA CASSQTVLAKNIQYF TGCGCCAGCAGCCAAACGGTCCTAGCCAAAAACATTCAGTACTTC
TRBJ1-2 TRBV7-8 NA NA CASSLVASVQGIGGYGYTF TGTGCCAGCAGCTTAGTTGCTTCGGTACAGGGTATCGGGGGCTATGGCTACACCTTC
TRBJ2-2 TRBV5-5 NA NA CASRGQTNTGELFF TGTGCCAGCAGGGGGCAGACGAACACCGGGGAGCTGTTTTTT
TRBJ2-5 TRBV5-6 NA TRBD2 CASSLVASGQETQYF TGTGCCAGCAGCTTGGTGGCTAGCGGACAAGAGACCCAGTACTTC
TRBJ2-7 TRBV18 few NA CASARDTVYEQYF TGTGCCAGCGCCCGGGACACGGTATACGAGCAGTACTTC
TRBJ2-1 TRBV6-1 NA TRBD1 CASSQTGGGNEQFF TGTGCCAGCAGTCAAACAGGGGGCGGAAATGAGCAGTTCTTC
TRBJ2-5 TRBV5-1 NA TRBD1 CASSLGTGKGETQYF TGCGCCAGCAGCTTGGGGACAGGGAAGGGTGAGACCCAGTACTTC
TRBJ2-1 TRBV4-2 few TRBD2 CASSQMTSGSFNEQFF TGTGCCAGCAGCCAAATGACTAGCGGGAGTTTTAATGAGCAGTTCTTC
TRBJ2-7 TRBV11-3 NA NA CASSLVGGESSYEQYF TGTGCCAGCAGCTTAGTGGGTGGTGAAAGCTCCTACGAGCAGTACTTC
TRBJ2-7 TRBV30 NA NA CAWHPIVF TGTGCCTGGCACCCGATTGTGTTC
TRBJ2-2 TRBV7-6 NA NA CASSLFGSGELFF TGTGCCAGCAGCTTATTTGGGTCCGGGGAGCTGTTTTTT
TRBJ2-3 TRBV27 NA TRBD2 CASRILAGGSTDTQYF TGTGCCAGCAGAATCTTAGCGGGGGGATCCACAGATACGCAGTATTTT